This is a list of T cell receptor beta chains from one sample in a study of beta chain features in type 1 diabetes. Generated by immunoSEQ multiplex PCR, the TCRdb table keeps only in-frame clones and is missing some. In the table there are 640,000 or so clones, 11% to 15% of which are singletons. The sample consisted of naive CD4+ T cells from blood. Receptors originate from a man in his late teens or twenties with type 1 diabetes. The conserved cysteine and the conserved F or W are not part of the CDR3 here. Clone sizes are given selectively: once, few, many, or a class where the clone is expanded.

TRBV6-5	.	TRBJ2-2	ASSYSGKNTGELF
TRBV5-1	.	TRBJ2-6	ASSLEQGAQGGANVLT
TRBV7-9	few	TRBJ1-2	ASSLEGTGGANYGYT
TRBV9	.	TRBJ1-1	ASSLAGGMNTEAF
TRBV7-2	few	TRBJ2-5	ASSKGLRGETQY
TRBV29-1	few	TRBJ2-7	SVEVSPGVSYEQY
TRBV10-3	few	TRBJ2-7	AIKGEGSSYEQY
TRBV6-1	.	TRBJ1-5	ASTPQYNQPQH
TRBV15	few	TRBJ2-5	ATSLGSAYQETQY
TRBV29-1	.	TRBJ1-1	SVKQGMNTEAF
TRBV7-2	few	TRBJ2-5	ASSLDSGRETQY
TRBV30	few	TRBJ2-6	AWSSGQPGANVLT
TRBV7-2	.	TRBJ1-1	ASSLVIRQGDTEAF
TRBV23-1	few	TRBJ1-2	ASLGYGYT
TRBV28	few	TRBJ1-5	ASSGGDQPQH
TRBV28	.	TRBJ1-5	ASSLSREPQH